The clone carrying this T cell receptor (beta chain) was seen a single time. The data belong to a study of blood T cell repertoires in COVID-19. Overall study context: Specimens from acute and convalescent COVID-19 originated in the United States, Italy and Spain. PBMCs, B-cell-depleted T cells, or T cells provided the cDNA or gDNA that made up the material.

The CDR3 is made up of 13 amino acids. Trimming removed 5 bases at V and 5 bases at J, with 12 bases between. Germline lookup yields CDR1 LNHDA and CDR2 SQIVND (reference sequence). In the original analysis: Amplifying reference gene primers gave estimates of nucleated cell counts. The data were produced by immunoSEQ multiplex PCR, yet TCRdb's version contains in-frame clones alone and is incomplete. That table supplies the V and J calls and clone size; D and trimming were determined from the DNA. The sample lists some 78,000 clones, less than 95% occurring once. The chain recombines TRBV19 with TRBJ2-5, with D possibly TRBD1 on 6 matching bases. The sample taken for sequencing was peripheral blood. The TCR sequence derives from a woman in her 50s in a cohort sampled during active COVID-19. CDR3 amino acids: CASSSQGWETQYF. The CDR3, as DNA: TGTGCCAGTAGTTCCCAGGGGTGGGAGACCCAGTACTTC.